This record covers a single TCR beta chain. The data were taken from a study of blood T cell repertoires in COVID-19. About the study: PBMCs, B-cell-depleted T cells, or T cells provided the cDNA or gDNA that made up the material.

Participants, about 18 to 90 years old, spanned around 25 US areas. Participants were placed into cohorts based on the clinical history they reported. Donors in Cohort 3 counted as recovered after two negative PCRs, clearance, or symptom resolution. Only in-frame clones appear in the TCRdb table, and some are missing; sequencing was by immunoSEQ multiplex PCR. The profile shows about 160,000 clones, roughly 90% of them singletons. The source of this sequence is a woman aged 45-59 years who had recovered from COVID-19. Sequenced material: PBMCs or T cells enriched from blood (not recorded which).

This CDR3 reads CATSGRQGSWSEQYF. CDR3 sequence (DNA): TGTGCCACCAGTGGGCGACAGGGGAGCTGGTCCGAGCAGTACTTC. This chain uses TRBV24-1 with TRBJ2-7, with TRBD1 identical over 8 bases. The CDR3 extends over 15 amino acids. The germline V gene encodes CDR1 KGHDR and CDR2 SFDVKD. With 5 bases clipped from V and 6 bases from J, the junction kept 11 bases outside the gene matches.